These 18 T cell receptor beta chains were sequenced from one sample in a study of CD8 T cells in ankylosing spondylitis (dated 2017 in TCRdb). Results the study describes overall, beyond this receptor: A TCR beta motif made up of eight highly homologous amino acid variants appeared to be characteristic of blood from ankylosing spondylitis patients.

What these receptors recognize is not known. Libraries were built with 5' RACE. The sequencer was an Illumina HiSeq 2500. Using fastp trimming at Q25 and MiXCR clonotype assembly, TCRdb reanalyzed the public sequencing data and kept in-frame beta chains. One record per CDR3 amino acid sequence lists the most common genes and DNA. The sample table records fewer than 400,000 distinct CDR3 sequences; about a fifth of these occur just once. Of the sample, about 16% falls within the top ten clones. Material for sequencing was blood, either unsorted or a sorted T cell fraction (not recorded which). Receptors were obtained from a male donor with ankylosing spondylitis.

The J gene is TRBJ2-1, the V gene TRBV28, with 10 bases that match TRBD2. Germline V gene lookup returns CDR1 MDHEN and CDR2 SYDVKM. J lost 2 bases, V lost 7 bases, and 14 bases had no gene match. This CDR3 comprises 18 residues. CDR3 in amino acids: CASIPHGLAGATYNEQFF. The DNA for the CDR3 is TGTGCCAGCATCCCTCATGGGCTAGCGGGAGCAACCTACAATGAGCAGTTCTTC.

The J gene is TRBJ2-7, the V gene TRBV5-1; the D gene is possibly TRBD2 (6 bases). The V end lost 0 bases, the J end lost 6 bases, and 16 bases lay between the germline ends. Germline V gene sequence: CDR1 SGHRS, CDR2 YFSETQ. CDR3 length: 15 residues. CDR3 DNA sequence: TGCGCCAGCAGCTTGGGAGTGAGGGAGGACGGCGAGCAGTACTTC. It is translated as CASSLGVREDGEQYF.

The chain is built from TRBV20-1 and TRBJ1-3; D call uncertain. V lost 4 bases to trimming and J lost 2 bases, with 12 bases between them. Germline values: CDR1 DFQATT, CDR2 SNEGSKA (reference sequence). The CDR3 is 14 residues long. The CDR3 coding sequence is TGCAGTGCTACCCTACGGACCCCTGGAAACACCATATATTTT. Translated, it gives CSATLRTPGNTIYF.

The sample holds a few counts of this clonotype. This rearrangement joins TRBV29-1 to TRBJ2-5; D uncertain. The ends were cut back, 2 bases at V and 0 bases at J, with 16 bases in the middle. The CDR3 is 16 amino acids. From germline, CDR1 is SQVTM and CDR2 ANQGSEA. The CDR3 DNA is TGCAGCGTTGAAAGCTTGGAACACTTATACCAAGAGACCCAGTACTTC. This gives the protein CSVESLEHLYQETQYF.

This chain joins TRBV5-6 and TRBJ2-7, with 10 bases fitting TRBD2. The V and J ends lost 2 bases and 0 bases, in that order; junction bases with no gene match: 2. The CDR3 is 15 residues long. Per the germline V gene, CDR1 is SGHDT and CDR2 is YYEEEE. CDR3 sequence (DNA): TGTGCCAGCAGCTTTGGGACTAGCGTCTCCTACGAGCAGTACTTC. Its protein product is CASSFGTSVSYEQYF. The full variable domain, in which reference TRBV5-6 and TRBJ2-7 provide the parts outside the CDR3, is DAGVTQSPTHLIKTRGQQVTLRCSPKSGHDTVSWYQQALGQGPQFIFQYYEEEERQRGNFPDRFSGHQFPNYSSELNVNALLLGDSALYLCASSFGTSVSYEQYFGPGTRLTVT.

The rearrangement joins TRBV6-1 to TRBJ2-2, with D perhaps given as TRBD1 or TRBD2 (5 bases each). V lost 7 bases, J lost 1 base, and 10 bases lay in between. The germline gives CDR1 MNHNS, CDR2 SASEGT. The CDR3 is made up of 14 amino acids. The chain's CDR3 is CASTRDQNTGELFF. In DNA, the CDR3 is TGTGCCAGCACCAGGGACCAGAACACCGGGGAGCTGTTTTTT.

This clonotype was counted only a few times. Here the CDR3 DNA reads TGTGCCAGCAGGGGTCGGAACACCGGGGAGCTGTTTTTT. Residues: CASRGRNTGELFF. V gene TRBV12-3 or TRBV12-4 combines with J gene TRBJ2-2; D is ambiguous. The germline V and J ends were trimmed by 6 bases and 1 base, with 6 bases remaining between them. The CDR3 has 13 amino acids.

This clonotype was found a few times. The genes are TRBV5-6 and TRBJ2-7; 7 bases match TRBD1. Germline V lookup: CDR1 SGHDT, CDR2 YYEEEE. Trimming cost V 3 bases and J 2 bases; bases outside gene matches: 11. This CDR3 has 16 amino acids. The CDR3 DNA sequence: TGTGCCAGCAGCTCAAGGGGGCGCTTGGGGACCTACGAGCAGTACTTC. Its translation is CASSSRGRLGTYEQYF.

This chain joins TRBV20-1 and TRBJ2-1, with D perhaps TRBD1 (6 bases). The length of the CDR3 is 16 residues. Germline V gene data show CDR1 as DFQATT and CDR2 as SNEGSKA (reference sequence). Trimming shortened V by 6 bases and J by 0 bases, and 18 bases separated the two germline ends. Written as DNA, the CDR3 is TGCAGTGCCAGAAACCAGGGGCTCGGCTCCTACAATGAGCAGTTCTTC. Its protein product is CSARNQGLGSYNEQFF.

This chain's CDR3 is CASSAGTGAYEQYF. DNA for the CDR3: TGTGCCAGCTCAGCCGGGACAGGGGCCTACGAGCAGTACTTC. J is TRBJ2-7 and V is TRBV18; 10 nucleotides match TRBD1. Germline-derived CDR1 and CDR2 are KGHSH and LQKENI. The junction had 3 bases not matched to a gene; V was cut back by 5 bases and J by 2 bases. The CDR3 length is 14 residues.

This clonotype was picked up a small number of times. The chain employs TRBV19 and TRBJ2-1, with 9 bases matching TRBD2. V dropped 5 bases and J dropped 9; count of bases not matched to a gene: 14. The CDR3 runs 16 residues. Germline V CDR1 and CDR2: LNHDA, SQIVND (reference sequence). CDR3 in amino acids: CASSFRGSGRRGEQFF. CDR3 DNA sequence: TGTGCCAGTAGTTTTCGCGGTAGCGGGAGACGAGGTGAGCAGTTCTTC.

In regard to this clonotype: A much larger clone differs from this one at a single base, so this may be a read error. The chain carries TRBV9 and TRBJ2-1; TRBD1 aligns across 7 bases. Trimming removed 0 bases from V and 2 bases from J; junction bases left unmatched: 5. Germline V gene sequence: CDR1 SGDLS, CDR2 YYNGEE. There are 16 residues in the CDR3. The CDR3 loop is CASSVDLTGTYNEQFF. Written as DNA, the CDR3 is TGTGCCAGCAGCGTAGATCTGACAGGGACCTACAATGAGCAGTTCTTC.

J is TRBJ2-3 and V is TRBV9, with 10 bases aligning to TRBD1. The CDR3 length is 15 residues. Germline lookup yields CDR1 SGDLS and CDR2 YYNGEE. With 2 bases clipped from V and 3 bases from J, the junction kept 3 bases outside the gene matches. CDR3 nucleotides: TGTGCCAGCAGCGTGGGGACAGGGGATACAGATACGCAGTATTTT. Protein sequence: CASSVGTGDTDTQYF.

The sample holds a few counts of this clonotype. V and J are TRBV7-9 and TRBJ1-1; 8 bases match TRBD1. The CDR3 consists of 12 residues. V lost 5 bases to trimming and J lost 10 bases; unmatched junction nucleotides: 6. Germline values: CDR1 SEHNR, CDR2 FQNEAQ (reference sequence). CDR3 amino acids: CASSNGQGAAFF. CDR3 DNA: TGTGCCAGCAGCAACGGACAGGGCGCAGCTTTCTTT.

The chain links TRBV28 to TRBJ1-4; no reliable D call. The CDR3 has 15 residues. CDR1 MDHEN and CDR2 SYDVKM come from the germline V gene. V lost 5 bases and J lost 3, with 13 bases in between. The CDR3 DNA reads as TGTGCCAGCAGTCCGGGTTGGGTTCCTAATGAAAAACTGTTTTTT. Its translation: CASSPGWVPNEKLFF. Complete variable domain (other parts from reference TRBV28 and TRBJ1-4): DVKVTQSSRYLVKRTGEKVFLECVQDMDHENMFWYRQDPGLGLRLIYFSYDVKMKEKGDIPEGYSVSREKKERFSLILESASTNQTSMYLCASSPGWVPNEKLFFGSGTQLSVL.

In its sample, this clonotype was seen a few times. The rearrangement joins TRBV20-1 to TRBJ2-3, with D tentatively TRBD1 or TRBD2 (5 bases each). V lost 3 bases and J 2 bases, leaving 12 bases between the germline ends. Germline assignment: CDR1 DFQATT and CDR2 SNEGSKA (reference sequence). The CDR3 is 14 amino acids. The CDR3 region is CSASRDDHTDTQYF. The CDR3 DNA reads TGCAGTGCTAGCCGGGACGATCACACAGATACGCAGTATTTT.

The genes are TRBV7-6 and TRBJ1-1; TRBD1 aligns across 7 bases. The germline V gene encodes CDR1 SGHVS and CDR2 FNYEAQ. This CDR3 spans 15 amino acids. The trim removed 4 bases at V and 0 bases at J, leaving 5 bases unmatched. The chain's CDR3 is CASSYRQGMNTEAFF. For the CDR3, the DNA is TGTGCCAGCAGCTATAGACAGGGAATGAACACTGAAGCTTTCTTT.

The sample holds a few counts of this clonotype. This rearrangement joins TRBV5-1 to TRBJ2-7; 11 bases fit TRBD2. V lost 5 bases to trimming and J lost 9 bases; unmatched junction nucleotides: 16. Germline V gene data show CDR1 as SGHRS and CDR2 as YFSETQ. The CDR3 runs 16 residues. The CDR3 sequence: CASSPGMVAGGEGQYF. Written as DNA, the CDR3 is TGCGCCAGCAGTCCCGGAATGGTAGCGGGAGGGGAAGGGCAGTACTTC.